These T cell receptor beta chains were read from a single sample in a study of blood T cell repertoires in COVID-19. TCRdb's copy holds only in-frame clones and misses some; the assay was immunoSEQ multiplex PCR. The sample has 65,000 to 90,000 clones; roughly 85% are singletons. Sequenced sample: peripheral blood. The receptors were gathered from a man aged 60-69 years with active or convalescent COVID-19. The CDR3 runs from the conserved cysteine through the conserved F or W. D genes are given only for firm matches. Only some rows state a clone size, as once, few, many or a class for expanded clones.

CDR3nt	CDR3aa	abundance	v_gene	d_gene	j_gene
TGTGCCTGGAGTGTGGGAGGTCGGGGTTCTAATTCACCCCTCCACTTT	CAWSVGGRGSNSPLHF	once	TRBV30	NA	TRBJ1-6
TGTGCCAGCAGCTTAGAGGAGGCGGGTGAGCAGTACTTC	CASSLEEAGEQYF	NA	TRBV11-3	NA	TRBJ2-7
TGTGCCAGCAGTTACATATACAACAATGAGCAGTTCTTC	CASSYIYNNEQFF	once	TRBV6-5	NA	TRBJ2-1
TGTGCCAGCAGCTTGGTCCAGACAGGGAGAAGCAATCAGCCCCAGCATTTT	CASSLVQTGRSNQPQHF	NA	TRBV5-8	TRBD1	TRBJ1-5
TGCAGCGTTCGACCCAGCGCGAACACCGGGGAGCTGTTTTTT	CSVRPSANTGELFF	NA	TRBV29-1	NA	TRBJ2-2
TGTGCCAGCAGCCAAAGGGCGGGTTCGACAGATACGCAGTATTTT	CASSQRAGSTDTQYF	NA	TRBV14	NA	TRBJ2-3
TGTGCCACCAACTCCATGGGCTATAGCAATCAGCCCCAGCATTTT	CATNSMGYSNQPQHF	NA	TRBV19	NA	TRBJ1-5
TGTGCCAGCAGTAAACACACAGATACGCAGTATTTT	CASSKHTDTQYF	NA	TRBV2	NA	TRBJ2-3
TGTGCCAGCAGCCCCCGGGCTGGGAGCAACACTGAAGCTTTCTTT	CASSPRAGSNTEAFF	NA	TRBV11-3	NA	TRBJ1-1
TGCGCCAGCAGCTTGGCGAGGGGGCCGCGGCAAGAGACCCAGTACTTC	CASSLARGPRQETQYF	NA	TRBV5-1	TRBD1	TRBJ2-5
TGTGCCAGCACCCCGGGCGGGGGCATCTCAGATACGCAGTATTTT	CASTPGGGISDTQYF	NA	TRBV7-2	NA	TRBJ2-3
TGTGCTAGTGGTTTGGTGGGAACAGGGGGCTTGGGCACTGAAGCTTTCTTT	CASGLVGTGGLGTEAFF	NA	TRBV12-5	TRBD1	TRBJ1-1